The 25 T cell receptor beta chains reported below all come from one sample, sequenced in a study of blood T cell repertoires in COVID-19. Profiled with immunoSEQ multiplex PCR; TCRdb holds only in-frame clones, not every one. Here the sample spans around 50,000 clones, approximately 90% being singletons. Specimen: peripheral blood. The receptors shown here come from a man in his fifties with active COVID-19.

The rearrangement links TRBV4-2 to TRBJ2-7, with D possibly matching TRBD1 (6 bases). Trimming cost V 0 bases and J 5 bases, with 8 bases left between them. This CDR3 contains 13 residues. Germline CDR1 LGHNA, CDR2 YNFKEQ. Here the CDR3 DNA reads TGTGCCAGCAGCCAAGAGAGGGACAACGAGCAGTACTTC. Protein: CASSQERDNEQYF.

The chain employs TRBV27 and TRBJ2-2; 8 nucleotides match TRBD1. Unmatched junction bases numbered 3, after V lost 0 bases and J lost 6 bases. Germline V gene sequence: CDR1 MNHEY, CDR2 SMNVEV (reference sequence). CDR3 length: 15 amino acids. The CDR3 DNA is TGTGCCAGCAGTTTATCCCAGGGGGCGGCCGGGGAGCTGTTTTTT. It yields the protein CASSLSQGAAGELFF.

The chain links TRBV27 to TRBJ1-5; 10 nucleotides agree with TRBD1. The length of the CDR3 is 15 residues. The germline V gene has CDR1 MNHEY and CDR2 SMNVEV (reference sequence). V gave up 6 bases and J gave up 5 bases; unmatched junction bases: 7. The CDR3 DNA reads as TGTGCCAGCAGCCGAAGCGGGACAGGGGATCAGCCCCAGCATTTT. It is translated as CASSRSGTGDQPQHF.

V and J are TRBV28 and TRBJ2-3; 7 nucleotides line up with TRBD1. This CDR3 spans 14 amino acids. V lost 6 bases, J lost 4 bases, and 7 bases stayed unmatched. Germline-derived CDR1 and CDR2 are MDHEN and SYDVKM. The CDR3 reads CASRLDRISDTQYF. The CDR3 region has the DNA TGTGCCAGCAGACTGGACAGGATTTCAGATACGCAGTATTTT.

This sequence joins TRBV7-3 and TRBJ2-5; weak D call: TRBD2 (5 bases). The length of the CDR3 is 15 residues. V dropped 1 base and J dropped 0 bases, with 9 bases sitting between them. Germline V lookup: CDR1 SGHTA, CDR2 FQGTGA. The CDR3 sequence: CASSLMDWNQETQYF. The CDR3 DNA reads as TGTGCCAGCAGCTTAATGGACTGGAACCAAGAGACCCAGTACTTC.

The rearrangement uses TRBV7-2 and TRBJ1-2, with unresolved D. V was trimmed by 5 bases and J by 2 bases, leaving 12 bases between them. The CDR3 length is 14 residues. The germline V gene encodes CDR1 SGHTA and CDR2 FQGNSA. The CDR3 sequence is CASSTLGLNYGYTF. CDR3 coding DNA: TGTGCCAGCAGCACACTAGGACTCAACTATGGCTACACCTTC. Supplemented by reference TRBV7-2 and TRBJ1-2, the full variable domain reads GAGVSQSPSNKVTEKGKDVELRCDPISGHTALYWYRQSLGQGLEFLIYFQGNSAPDKSGLPSDRFSAERTGGSVSTLTIQRTQQEDSAVYLCASSTLGLNYGYTFGSGTRLTVV.

V and J are TRBV11-2 and TRBJ1-2; maybe TRBD1 (5 bases). V lost 9 bases and J 4 bases, leaving 15 bases between the germline ends. The CDR3 is 13 amino acids. Germline V lookup: CDR1 SGHAT, CDR2 FQNNGV. The DNA for the CDR3 is TGTGCCAGTACCCCCCGGGGGAGCTATGGCTACACCTTC. Translation: CASTPRGSYGYTF.

This chain uses TRBV9 with TRBJ2-3; TRBD2 matches at 7 bases. Germline CDR1 and CDR2: SGDLS and YYNGEE. The CDR3 length is 14 residues. V shed 1 base and J 6 bases; nucleotides not matched to a gene: 5. Here the CDR3 reads CASSVSLAVDTQYF. In nucleotides, the CDR3 is TGTGCCAGCAGCGTAAGTCTAGCGGTCGATACGCAGTATTTT.

The V gene is TRBV14, the J gene TRBJ2-7; 7 bases line up with TRBD2. The ends lost 3 bases at V and 6 bases at J; junction bases unmatched: 11. CDR3 size: 15 residues. Germline V gives CDR1 SGHDN, CDR2 FVKESK. CDR3 nucleotides: TGTGCCAGCAGCCAGTTGACTAGCTCGCCGGTCGAGCAGTACTTC. This encodes CASSQLTSSPVEQYF.

The gene calls are TRBV11-2 and TRBJ2-7; 7 positions match TRBD2. Trimming cost V 4 bases and J 4 bases; bases outside gene matches: 7. The CDR3 totals 14 residues. Germline CDR1 reads SGHAT; CDR2 reads FQNNGV. The CDR3 protein is CASSSMGGRYEQYF. The CDR3 region has the DNA TGTGCCAGCAGCTCAATGGGAGGGCGGTACGAGCAGTACTTC.

This clone was counted only a few times. The V gene is TRBV29-1, the J gene TRBJ2-3, with 10 bases lining up with TRBD2. The CDR3 length is 15 residues. The J segment lost 10 bases and the V segment lost 3 bases, leaving 13 bases of the junction unmatched. The germline gives CDR1 SQVTM, CDR2 ANQGSEA. Here the CDR3 DNA reads TGCAGCGTTGAGTCTCCTAGCGGGGGCCGTTATGCGCAGTATTTT. Amino acid sequence: CSVESPSGGRYAQYF.

The CDR3 nucleotides are TGTGCCAGTTCCGAGGACAGGTTAAACGTGGGGGGCTACACCTTC. Protein: CASSEDRLNVGGYTF. The V call is TRBV18, the J call TRBJ1-2; 7 nucleotides match TRBD1. Germline V lookup: CDR1 KGHSH, CDR2 LQKENI. This CDR3 region has 15 residues. The V gene end was trimmed by 9 bases and the J gene end by 8 bases; junction bases not matched to a gene: 18.

The chain couples TRBV9 to TRBJ2-1; no definite D call. V lost 6 bases and J lost 3, with 16 bases in between. CDR1 and CDR2 from the germline V gene are SGDLS and YYNGEE. This CDR3 has 15 amino acids. The CDR3 sequence: CASTIGGAHYNEQFF. The CDR3 nucleotides read TGTGCCAGCACCATAGGCGGCGCCCACTACAATGAGCAGTTCTTC.

The chain combines TRBV18 with TRBJ2-7; D gene uncertain. Germline V lookup: CDR1 KGHSH, CDR2 LQKENI. CDR3 length equals 11 residues. The V and J ends lost 1 base and 5 bases respectively, with 3 bases between them. The CDR3 coding sequence is TGTGCCAGCTCACCACAGCACGAGCAGTACTTC. Translation: CASSPQHEQYF.

The V call is TRBV28, the J call TRBJ1-2, with a possible D match to TRBD1 (5 bases). Trimming stripped 7 bases from V and 10 bases from J, with 22 bases between. Germline lookup yields CDR1 MDHEN and CDR2 SYDVKM. The CDR3 totals 14 residues. CDR3 nucleotides: TGTGCCAGCACCCGCCGGGGGGGACTAAATGACTACACCTTC. As protein: CASTRRGGLNDYTF.

This clone was counted between two and nine times. The rearrangement uses TRBV4-1 and TRBJ1-3; 8 bases map to TRBD1. The CDR3 runs 20 residues. V lost 1 base, J lost 2 bases, and 16 bases stayed unmatched. Germline CDR1 is MGHRA and CDR2 is YSYEKL. The CDR3 spells CASSQGPFRQGNYTGNTIYF. The CDR3 nucleotides are TGCGCCAGCAGCCAAGGGCCATTCCGACAGGGGAATTATACTGGAAACACCATATATTTT.

J is TRBJ2-3 and V is TRBV18; D might be TRBD1 (7 bases). CDR1 is KGHSH, CDR2 LQKENI, per germline. The CDR3 covers 15 residues. V was shortened by 1 base and J by 3 bases, with 11 bases between the two germline ends. The CDR3 DNA reads as TGTGCCAGCTCACCACTCGCAGGGGGGACAGATACGCAGTATTTT. Its protein is CASSPLAGGTDTQYF.

The rearrangement links TRBV9 to TRBJ1-2; D not resolved. Germline V CDR1 and CDR2: SGDLS, YYNGEE. This CDR3 region has 13 residues. V lost 3 bases to trimming and J lost 8 bases, with 14 bases between them. The CDR3 sequence is CASSAEGRGGYTF. The CDR3 nucleotides read TGTGCCAGCAGCGCCGAAGGGCGGGGAGGCTACACCTTC.

J is TRBJ2-2 and V is TRBV9, with D perhaps matching TRBD2 (6 bases). This CDR3 is built from 15 residues. CDR1 is SGDLS and CDR2 is YYNGEE in the germline V gene. V was clipped by 5 bases and J by 2 bases, with 13 bases between them. In nucleotides, the CDR3 is TGTGCCAGCAGACTAGGACTACCTAACACCGGGGAGCTGTTTTTT. This gives the protein CASRLGLPNTGELFF.

The chain has TRBV12-3 or TRBV12-4 and TRBJ2-7; perhaps TRBD1 as D (6 bases). This CDR3 spans 12 amino acids. V was cut by 5 bases and J by 4 bases, with 9 bases left in between. Written as DNA, the CDR3 is TGTGCCAGCAGTAACAGGGAATACGAGCAGTACTTC. Residues: CASSNREYEQYF.

This sequence joins TRBV9 and TRBJ2-2, with a tentative D call TRBD2 (5 bases). The germline V gene encodes CDR1 SGDLS and CDR2 YYNGEE. The CDR3 consists of 14 residues. The ends were cut back, 0 bases at V and 7 bases at J, with 10 bases in the middle. The CDR3 DNA follows: TGTGCCAGCAGCGTAGTTGGGCGGGTCGGGGAGCTGTTTTTT. Its translation is CASSVVGRVGELFF. Based on the CDR3 plus reference TRBV9 and TRBJ2-2, the full variable domain is DSGVTQTPKHLITATGQRVTLRCSPRSGDLSVYWYQQSLDQGLQFLIQYYNGEERAKGNILERFSAQQFPDLHSELNLSSLELGDSALYFCASSVVGRVGELFFGEGSRLTVL.

The chain has TRBV11-3 and TRBJ2-3; D is perhaps TRBD2 (6 bases). The CDR3 contains 16 residues. Trimming removed 1 base from V and 5 bases from J, with 16 bases in between. CDR1 is SGHNT and CDR2 is YENEEA in the germline V gene. CDR3 protein: CASSLGTGTGGDTQYF. CDR3 nucleotide sequence: TGTGCCAGCAGCTTAGGAACCGGGACTGGTGGAGATACGCAGTATTTT.

The chain carries TRBV2 and TRBJ1-2, with D possibly being TRBD1 (6 bases). Trimming removed 8 bases from V and 8 bases from J, with 24 bases in between. The V gene's germline CDR1 is SNHLY and CDR2 FYNNEI. This CDR3 has 15 amino acids. The CDR3, as DNA: TGTGCCAGCCAGCCGGGGGGGGCTACCTCTATAGGCTACACCTTC. It yields the protein CASQPGGATSIGYTF. Variable domain in full (rest from reference TRBV2 and TRBJ1-2): EPEVTQTPSHQVTQMGQEVILRCVPISNHLYFYWYRQILGQKVEFLVSFYNNEISEKSEIFDDQFSVERPDGSNFTLKIRSTKLEDSAMYFCASQPGGATSIGYTFGSGTRLTVV.

This chain joins TRBV28 and TRBJ1-1, with D possibly being TRBD1 (5 bases). The ends were cut back, 5 bases at V and 3 bases at J, with 19 bases in the middle. CDR1 and CDR2 from the germline V gene are MDHEN and SYDVKM. The CDR3 consists of 16 residues. CDR3 protein: CASSLHPGTGDTEAFF. The CDR3 nucleotides read TGTGCCAGCAGTCTCCACCCCGGGACGGGGGACACTGAAGCTTTCTTT.

V is TRBV10-3 and J is TRBJ1-5; the D gene is possibly TRBD1 (5 bases). Germline V CDR1 and CDR2: ENHRY, SYGVKD. The CDR3 sequence is 15 residues long. V shed 3 bases and J shed 0 bases, with 9 bases lying between them. The CDR3 reads CAISEGDSSNQPQHF. The CDR3 DNA follows: TGTGCCATCAGTGAAGGAGACAGTAGCAATCAGCCCCAGCATTTT.